One sample yielded the 12 T cell receptor beta chains listed below, sequenced in a study of T-cell reconstitution after alpha-beta-depleted transplantation in children. Preparation of the TCRbeta library was carried out with unique molecular identifiers. From the PCR reads, TCRdb called clonotypes with MiXCR, one entry per CDR3 protein. This sample has approximately 220,000 distinct CDR3 sequences; over 15% occur once, and the top ten carry 43%. The sequenced sample was PBMCs, mostly from graft donor cells, obtained 360 days after TCRalphabeta/CD19-depleted stem cell transplant. The receptors originated from a male patient between 2 and 15 years old who had a stem cell transplant for acute lymphoblastic leukemia, so the T cells may come from the graft donor.

This clonotype occurred a few times. The chain employs TRBV20-1 and TRBJ2-7; 8 bases are shared with TRBD2. With 0 bases clipped from V and 3 bases from J, the junction kept 10 bases outside the gene matches. CDR1 and CDR2 from the germline V gene are DFQATT and SNEGSKA (reference sequence). The CDR3 is made up of 16 amino acids. Written as DNA, the CDR3 is TGCAGTGCTAGAGATGGGTTAGCGGGGCCTCTCTACGAGCAGTACTTC. Encoded protein: CSARDGLAGPLYEQYF.

The chain is built from TRBV5-1 and TRBJ2-2; 7 bases line up with TRBD2. The CDR3 extends over 13 amino acids. CDR1 and CDR2 (germline): SGHRS, YFSETQ. Unmatched junction bases numbered 2, after V lost 3 bases and J lost 6 bases. The CDR3 nucleotides are TGCGCCAGCAGCTGGGAGGGCCCCGGGGAGCTGTTTTTT. Translated, it gives CASSWEGPGELFF.

Only a few counts were recorded for this clonotype. The chain joins TRBV28 to TRBJ2-3; a possible D gene is TRBD2 (6 bases). Germline CDR1 MDHEN, CDR2 SYDVKM. The CDR3 contains 18 residues. V was cut by 5 bases and J by 3 bases, with 24 bases left in between. This chain's CDR3 is CASSPTKVLAVGTDTQYF. The DNA for the CDR3 is TGTGCCAGCAGTCCGACTAAGGTCTTAGCGGTGGGGACAGATACGCAGTATTTT.

This clonotype was seen a handful of times. The CDR3 sequence: CASSYSWTGVGSYEQYF. In nucleotides, the CDR3 is TGTGCCAGCAGTTACTCTTGGACAGGGGTTGGGTCCTACGAGCAGTACTTC. The chain links TRBV6-5 to TRBJ2-7; 9 nucleotides match TRBD1. The V and J ends lost 0 bases and 1 base, in that order; junction bases with no gene match: 7. CDR1 MNHEY and CDR2 SVGAGI come from the germline V gene. The CDR3 is 17 residues long.

The gene calls are TRBV29-1 and TRBJ1-1; D perhaps matches TRBD1 (6 bases). Germline V gene data show CDR1 as SQVTM and CDR2 as ANQGSEA. The V end was cut by 8 bases, the J end by 3 bases, with 22 bases between. The CDR3 spans 15 residues. The CDR3 is CSFQAWGGPDTEAFF. DNA of the CDR3: TGCAGCTTCCAAGCGTGGGGGGGGCCGGACACTGAAGCTTTCTTT.

This rearrangement joins TRBV5-6 to TRBJ2-2; TRBD1 is a possible D gene (6 bases). The CDR3 extends over 16 amino acids. Germline V lookup: CDR1 SGHDT, CDR2 YYEEEE. With 5 bases removed from V and 7 bases from J, the gap between germline ends came to 21 bases. The CDR3 region has the DNA TGTGCCAGCAGTCTCCGGGTCACAGGGCACATCGGGGAGCTGTTTTTT. Translated: CASSLRVTGHIGELFF.

Ten or more counts support this clonotype. This rearrangement joins TRBV29-1 to TRBJ2-1, with D perhaps TRBD2 (6 bases). CDR3 length: 18 amino acids. Trimming pared 3 bases from V and 3 bases from J, leaving 24 bases between. Germline V CDR1 and CDR2: SQVTM, ANQGSEA. This CDR3 reads CSVEEGWGEKPHYNEQFF. The CDR3, as DNA: TGCAGCGTTGAGGAGGGATGGGGGGAGAAGCCCCACTACAATGAGCAGTTCTTC.

This sequence joins TRBV11-2 and TRBJ2-1; 10 bases fit TRBD1. The CDR3 spans 18 residues. Trimming at V came to 1 base and at J to 0 bases, leaving 6 bases not matched to a gene. From germline, CDR1 is SGHAT and CDR2 FQNNGV. The CDR3 DNA reads as TGTGCCAGCAGCTTAGGGACAGGGGGATTTAGCTCCTACAATGAGCAGTTCTTC. Translation gives CASSLGTGGFSSYNEQFF.

The rearrangement joins TRBV12-3 or TRBV12-4 to TRBJ2-1, with D tentatively TRBD2 (7 bases). The germline V and J ends were trimmed by 5 bases and 7 bases, with 15 bases remaining between them. The CDR3 contains 14 residues. The CDR3: CASSLGGVPNEQFF. The CDR3 DNA reads TGTGCCAGCAGTCTAGGGGGGGTTCCGAATGAGCAGTTCTTC.

This chain uses TRBV13 with TRBJ2-5; 9 bases match TRBD1. The germline V gene encodes CDR1 PRHDT and CDR2 FYEKMQ (reference sequence). CDR3 length equals 15 residues. The V segment lost 5 bases and the J segment 2 bases; nucleotides outside the gene matches: 6. The CDR3 nucleotides read TGTGCCAGCAGCCGACAGGGGGGGCCACAAGAGACCCAGTACTTC. Translated, it gives CASSRQGGPQETQYF.

In this sample, this clonotype turned up a few times. This sequence joins TRBV11-2 and TRBJ2-2; TRBD2 might be the D (5 bases). Germline values: CDR1 SGHAT, CDR2 FQNNGV. The CDR3 runs 15 residues. The V and J ends lost 0 bases and 3 bases respectively, with 8 bases between them. The CDR3 reads CASSLDLRDTGELFF. The DNA for the CDR3 is TGTGCCAGCAGCTTAGATTTGCGGGACACCGGGGAGCTGTTTTTT.

This clonotype has more than one count but fewer than ten. The chain joins TRBV4-3 to TRBJ2-5; TRBD1 or TRBD2 may be the D gene (5 bases each). Germline V CDR1 and CDR2: LGHNA, YSLEER. This CDR3 is built from 16 residues. Between the trimmed V and J ends, which lost 1 base and 2 bases, there was a span of 14 bases. This chain's CDR3 is CASSQGWGPGQETQYF. The CDR3 nucleotides are TGCGCCAGCAGCCAAGGCTGGGGACCAGGGCAAGAGACCCAGTACTTC.